Detailed here is one TCR beta chain. Profiling relied on immunoSEQ multiplex PCR, and the TCRdb table lists in-frame clones only, not all of them. The sample has under 120,000 clones; 92% are singletons. The CDR3 runs to 15 residues. J was trimmed by 2 bases and V by 6 bases; bases with no gene match: 4. Germline V gene data show CDR1 as SGHTA and CDR2 as FQGNSA. This entry comes from a study of T cell responses to AZD1222 COVID-19 vaccine. This chain connects TRBV7-2 to TRBJ2-3; TRBD2 matches 11 bases. This specimen was peripheral blood, taken on day 0 of AZD1222 vaccination. The origin of this receptor is an adult in good health. The CDR3 loop reads CASRSSGRYTDTQYF. The CDR3, as DNA: TGTGCCAGCAGATCTAGCGGGAGGTACACAGATACGCAGTATTTT.